These 25 T cell receptor beta chains came from one sample sequenced in a study of shared clonotypes between healthy human individuals. This table comes from immunoSEQ multiplex PCR, and its TCRdb copy is limited to in-frame clones, with some not included. The profile shows around 1.5 million clones, 98% of them singletons. The material sequenced was naive CD4+ T cells sorted from blood. Stated subset: CD45RA+ positively selected. The receptors derive from a man aged 25 to 40 in good health.

The chain recombines TRBV23-1 with TRBJ1-4, with D unresolved. TRBV23-1 is identified as an open reading frame with a role that is uncertain. The V end was cut by 1 base, the J end by 8 bases, with 20 bases between. This CDR3 has 17 amino acids. The CDR3 sequence: CASSQYRLPGPREKLFF. For the CDR3, the DNA is TGCGCCAGCAGTCAATACCGCCTTCCGGGTCCACGAGAAAAACTGTTTTTT.

The rearrangement joins TRBV10-2 to TRBJ1-2; 10 bases align to TRBD1. Trimming removed 6 bases from V and 4 bases from J; junction bases left unmatched: 11. CDR3 length: 16 amino acids. Germline CDR1 reads WSHSY; CDR2 reads SAAADI. CDR3 sequence reads: CASSPIGQGDAYGYTF. The DNA of the CDR3 is TGCGCCAGCAGCCCAATCGGACAGGGGGATGCCTATGGCTACACCTTC.

The V call is TRBV6-6, the J call TRBJ2-7; no clear D gene. The CDR3 contains 13 residues. Germline values: CDR1 MNHNY, CDR2 SVGAGI (reference sequence). V lost 0 bases, J lost 4 bases, and 7 bases lay in between. CDR3 amino acids: CASSYSKLYEQYF. CDR3 bases: TGTGCCAGCAGTTACTCGAAGCTGTACGAGCAGTACTTC.

The J gene is TRBJ2-3, the V gene TRBV10-3; 8 bases line up with TRBD1. Germline V gene lookup returns CDR1 ENHRY and CDR2 SYGVKD. V trimming: 4 bases; J trimming: 5 bases; junction bases outside the gene matches: 8. There are 15 residues in the CDR3. CDR3 DNA sequence: TGTGCCATCAGTGCACGGACAGGGAGAGGAGATACGCAGTATTTT. This encodes CAISARTGRGDTQYF.

The chain employs TRBV4-3 and TRBJ2-7; D is unresolved. V was cut by 0 bases and J by 10 bases, with 10 bases left in between. CDR1 and CDR2 from the germline V gene are LGHNA and YSLEER. The CDR3 is made up of 12 amino acids. CDR3 nucleotides: TGCGCCAGCAGCCAAGATCCCGCTACCCAGTACTTC. Protein product: CASSQDPATQYF.

A single count supports this clone. The chain uses TRBV29-1 and TRBJ1-1, with TRBD1 matching over 10 bases. CDR3 length equals 16 residues. CDR1 is SQVTM and CDR2 is ANQGSEA in the germline V gene. V shed 3 bases, J shed 3 bases, and the junction held 10 bases outside the gene matches. The CDR3 nucleotides read TGCAGCGTTGATAAATTGGGACAGGGGCTCTACACTGAAGCTTTCTTT. This encodes CSVDKLGQGLYTEAFF.

The chain is built from TRBV20-1 and TRBJ2-1, with D tentatively TRBD1 (5 bases). Trimming cost V 3 bases and J 7 bases, with 7 bases left between them. This CDR3 region has 11 residues. CDR1 is DFQATT, CDR2 SNEGSKA, per germline (reference sequence). CDR3 residues: CSASKGNEQFF. The CDR3 DNA sequence: TGCAGTGCTAGTAAGGGGAATGAGCAGTTCTTC.

The V gene is TRBV4-3, the J gene TRBJ1-5; D is undetermined. V shed 4 bases and J shed 3 bases, with 7 bases lying between them. Per germline, CDR1 LGHNA and CDR2 YSLEER. The CDR3 has 13 residues. CDR3 coding DNA: TGCGCCAGCAGCCCTAATTACAATCAGCCCCAGCATTTT. Encoded protein: CASSPNYNQPQHF.

This chain uses TRBV5-4 with TRBJ2-5; D unclear. The ends were cut back, 0 bases at V and 1 base at J, with 10 bases in the middle. Germline values: CDR1 SGHNT, CDR2 YYREEE (reference sequence). The CDR3 is 15 residues long. Written as DNA, the CDR3 is TGTGCCAGCAGCTTGGAGGTGCGACGCCAAGAGACCCAGTACTTC. Translated: CASSLEVRRQETQYF.

The chain uses TRBV10-3 and TRBJ1-2, with D possibly matching TRBD1 (5 bases). The V and J ends lost 3 bases and 3 bases respectively, with 29 bases between them. Per germline, CDR1 ENHRY and CDR2 SYGVKD. The CDR3 is 20 residues long. In nucleotides, the CDR3 is TGTGCCATCAGTGAAGGGCTCCCAGGGCGTCAGGGTAATGTTGACTATGGCTACACCTTC. As protein: CAISEGLPGRQGNVDYGYTF.

V gene TRBV9 combines with J gene TRBJ2-5, with 12 bases fitting TRBD2. The CDR3 length is 18 residues. Germline loops: CDR1 SGDLS, CDR2 YYNGEE. Losses at the gene ends were 4 bases for V and 2 bases for J; bases not matched to a gene: 12. CDR3 sequence (DNA): TGTGCCAGCAGCCTGGGGGCTAGCGGGAGGGCCTGGCAAGAGACCCAGTACTTC. Amino acid sequence: CASSLGASGRAWQETQYF.

As concerns this clone: A clone one base away is much larger, so this may be a read error. The chain has TRBV27 and TRBJ2-5; D unclear. CDR3 size: 10 residues. V was shortened by 5 bases and J by 4 bases, with 2 bases between the two germline ends. Germline-derived CDR1 and CDR2 are MNHEY and SMNVEV (reference sequence). For the CDR3, the DNA is TGTGCCAGCAGTGGAGAGACCCAGTACTTC. Translation gives CASSGETQYF.

The chain joins TRBV14 to TRBJ1-1; perhaps TRBD1 as D (5 bases). The ends were cut back, 0 bases at V and 1 base at J, with 12 bases in the middle. Germline V CDR1 and CDR2: SGHDN, FVKESK. The CDR3 has 16 amino acids. The CDR3 reads CASSQDLWGPNTEAFF. The CDR3, as DNA: TGTGCCAGCAGCCAAGATTTGTGGGGACCGAACACTGAAGCTTTCTTT.

The V call is TRBV4-1, the J call TRBJ2-7; the D gene is possibly TRBD1 (6 bases). The CDR3 covers 18 residues. V was trimmed by 1 base and J by 0 bases, leaving 19 bases between them. Germline values: CDR1 MGHRA, CDR2 YSYEKL. The CDR3 reads CASSQVMWRTAASYEQYF. Written as DNA, the CDR3 is TGCGCCAGCAGCCAAGTCATGTGGCGGACAGCAGCCTCCTACGAGCAGTACTTC.

V is TRBV5-4 and J is TRBJ2-7; tentative D call: TRBD1 (6 bases). V shed 0 bases and J shed 0 bases, with 16 bases lying between them. From germline, CDR1 is SGHNT and CDR2 YYREEE (reference sequence). This CDR3 region has 17 residues. DNA of the CDR3: TGTGCCAGCAGCTTGGGGTCCGGGACACGGATCTCCTACGAGCAGTACTTC. It specifies CASSLGSGTRISYEQYF.

This clone was seen only once. The V call is TRBV11-2, the J call TRBJ1-1; D remains unclear. Germline lookup yields CDR1 SGHAT and CDR2 FQNNGV. Trimming stripped 1 base from V and 5 bases from J, with 2 bases between. The CDR3 covers 11 residues. DNA of the CDR3: TGTGCCAGCAGCTTAGCGACTGAAGCTTTCTTT. Residues: CASSLATEAFF.

The chain links TRBV28 to TRBJ2-3; D is unresolved. V was pared by 3 bases and J by 3 bases, with 10 bases between. The CDR3 sequence is 14 residues long. CDR1 MDHEN and CDR2 SYDVKM come from the germline V gene. DNA for the CDR3: TGTGCCAGCAGTTTCTCGGGTGGAACAGATACGCAGTATTTT. Protein product: CASSFSGGTDTQYF.

The chain combines TRBV10-3 with TRBJ1-2, with D unclear. The CDR3 is 15 residues long. The germline CDR1 and CDR2 sequences are ENHRY and SYGVKD. The V end was cut by 9 bases, the J end by 1 base, with 18 bases between. The CDR3: CAILLEGSFNYGYTF. As DNA, the CDR3 is TGTGCCATACTCCTCGAGGGCAGCTTTAACTATGGCTACACCTTC.

This CDR3 reads CASSQELALGAFF. The CDR3, as DNA: TGCGCCAGCAGCCAAGAGTTGGCACTGGGAGCTTTCTTT. The rearrangement joins TRBV4-1 to TRBJ1-1; D is unresolved. This CDR3 contains 13 residues. From germline, CDR1 is MGHRA and CDR2 YSYEKL. Trimming stripped 0 bases from V and 10 bases from J, with 12 bases between.

CDR3 loop: CASSPLPYEQYF. In DNA, the CDR3 is TGTGCCAGCAGCCCCTTACCCTACGAGCAGTACTTC. The J gene is TRBJ2-7, the V gene TRBV7-2; D gene uncertain. Trimming took off 5 bases at V and 2 bases at J, with 7 bases between the two ends. There are 12 residues in the CDR3. Germline V gives CDR1 SGHTA, CDR2 FQGNSA.

V usage is TRBV6-1 and J usage is TRBJ2-1; D possibly matches TRBD1 or TRBD2 (5 bases each). V was shortened by 2 bases and J by 10 bases, with 15 bases between the two germline ends. This CDR3 has 14 residues. The V gene's germline CDR1 is MNHNS and CDR2 SASEGT. This chain's CDR3 is CASSELPWDAEQFF. The CDR3 nucleotides are TGTGCCAGCAGTGAACTACCCTGGGACGCCGAGCAGTTCTTC.

The chain couples TRBV7-6 to TRBJ2-7; 9 bases match TRBD2. Germline trimming cut 1 base from V and 7 bases from J; bases unmatched to any gene: 14. Germline lookup yields CDR1 SGHVS and CDR2 FNYEAQ. The CDR3 contains 17 residues. This CDR3 is CASSLGVAGVSFLEQYF. CDR3 nucleotides: TGTGCCAGCAGCTTAGGAGTAGCGGGAGTAAGTTTTTTAGAGCAGTACTTC.

The CDR3 loop reads CASSFQTYPDEKLFF. DNA of the CDR3: TGTGCCAGTAGTTTTCAAACTTACCCGGACGAAAAACTGTTTTTT. J is TRBJ1-4 and V is TRBV19; D not certain. Germline CDR1 is LNHDA and CDR2 is SQIVND (reference sequence). The CDR3 length is 15 residues. Between the trimmed V and J ends, which lost 5 bases and 8 bases, there was a span of 18 bases.

This chain links TRBV2 with TRBJ1-1; D remains unclear. The germline CDR1 and CDR2 sequences are SNHLY and FYNNEI. Trimming stripped 3 bases from V and 0 bases from J, with 8 bases between. The CDR3 loop spans 14 amino acids. The CDR3 loop is CASSEQEMNTEAFF. CDR3 bases: TGTGCCAGCAGTGAGCAGGAGATGAACACTGAAGCTTTCTTT.

The CDR3: CASKAGEGQPQHF. DNA of the CDR3: TGTGCCAGCAAGGCTGGCGAAGGGCAGCCCCAGCATTTT. This chain uses TRBV2 with TRBJ1-5, with D unresolved. This CDR3 is 13 amino acids long. Trimming removed 7 bases at V and 7 bases at J, with 14 bases between. The V gene's germline CDR1 is SNHLY and CDR2 FYNNEI.